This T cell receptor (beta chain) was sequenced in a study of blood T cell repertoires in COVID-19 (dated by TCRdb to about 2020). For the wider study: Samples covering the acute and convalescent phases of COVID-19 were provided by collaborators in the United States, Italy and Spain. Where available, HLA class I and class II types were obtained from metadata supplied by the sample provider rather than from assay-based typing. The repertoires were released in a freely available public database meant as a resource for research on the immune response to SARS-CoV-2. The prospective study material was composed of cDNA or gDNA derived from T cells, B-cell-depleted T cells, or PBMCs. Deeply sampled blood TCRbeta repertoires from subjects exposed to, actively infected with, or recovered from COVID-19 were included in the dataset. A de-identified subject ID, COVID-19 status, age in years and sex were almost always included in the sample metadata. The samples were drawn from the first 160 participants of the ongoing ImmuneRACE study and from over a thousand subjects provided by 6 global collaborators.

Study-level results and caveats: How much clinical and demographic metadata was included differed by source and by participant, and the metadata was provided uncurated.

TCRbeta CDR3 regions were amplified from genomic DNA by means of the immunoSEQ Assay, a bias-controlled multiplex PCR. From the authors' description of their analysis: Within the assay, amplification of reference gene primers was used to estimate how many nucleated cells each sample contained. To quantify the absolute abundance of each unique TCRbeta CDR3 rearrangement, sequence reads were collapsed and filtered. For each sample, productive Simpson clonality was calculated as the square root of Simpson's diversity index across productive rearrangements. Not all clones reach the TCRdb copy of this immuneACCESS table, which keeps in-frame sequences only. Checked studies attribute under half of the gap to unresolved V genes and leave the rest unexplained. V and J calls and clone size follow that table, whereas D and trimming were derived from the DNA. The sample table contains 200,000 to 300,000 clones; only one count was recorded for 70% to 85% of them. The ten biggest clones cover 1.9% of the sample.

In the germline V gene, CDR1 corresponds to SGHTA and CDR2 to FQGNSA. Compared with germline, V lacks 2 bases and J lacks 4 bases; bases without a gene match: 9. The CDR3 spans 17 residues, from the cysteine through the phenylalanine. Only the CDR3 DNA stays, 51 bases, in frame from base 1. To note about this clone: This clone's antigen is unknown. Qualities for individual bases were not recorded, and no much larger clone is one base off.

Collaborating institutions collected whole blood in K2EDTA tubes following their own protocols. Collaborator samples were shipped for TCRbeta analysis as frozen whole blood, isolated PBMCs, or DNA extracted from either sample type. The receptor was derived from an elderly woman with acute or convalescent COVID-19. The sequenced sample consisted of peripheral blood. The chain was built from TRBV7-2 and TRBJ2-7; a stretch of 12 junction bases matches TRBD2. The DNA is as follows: TGTGCCAGCAGCTTATTTCGGACTAGCGGGGTGCGGTACGAGCAGTACTTC. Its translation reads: CASSLFRTSGVRYEQYF.